This T cell receptor beta chain was identified in a study of post-analysis software for immune sequencing data. Findings of the study overall: Multiple sclerosis was associated with a significant reduction in normalized Chao1 diversity relative to controls. Batch-matched samples strongly co-clustered by F measure.

Points on this clonotype: The antigen is not known.

Unique molecular identifiers tagged the TCR beta cDNA libraries. Roughly 0.5 million cDNA molecules were obtained from about 0.98 to 11 million T cells. TCRdb analysed the PCR reads with MiXCR anew, one entry per CDR3 protein. The sample lists 500,000 to 600,000 distinct CDR3 sequences; about 40% were seen once. This clonotype originated in a girl aged 10 to 17 with multiple sclerosis. The specimen sequenced was blood.

The CDR3 sequence is CASSLTSSEQYF. CDR3 DNA sequence: TGTGCCAGCAGCCTGACTAGTTCTGAGCAGTACTTC. V gene TRBV7-9 combines with J gene TRBJ2-7; D perhaps matches TRBD2 (6 bases). The CDR3 is made up of 12 amino acids. V lost 5 bases to trimming and J lost 7 bases, with 12 bases between them. Per germline, CDR1 SEHNR and CDR2 FQNEAQ (reference sequence).